The entry that follows covers one T cell receptor (beta chain) sequence. The antigen is unknown. TCRdb reprocessed the 5' RACE reads via MiXCR and lists one record per CDR3 protein. The data show some 100,000 distinct CDR3 sequences, roughly 11% seen once. CDR3 length equals 16 residues. CDR1 SEHNR and CDR2 FQNEAQ come from the germline V gene (reference sequence). Trimming stripped 0 bases from V and 9 bases from J, with 15 bases between. The sample belongs to a study of T-cell memory formation after mild COVID-19. Study background: In these data, TCR clusters were largely donor specific.

General study findings and limits: Contracting clones from day 15 to 85 showed balanced CD4/CD8; later expanders favored CD4+. Cross-reactive memory seemingly joined, as some responding clones were found in pre-infection memory.

The source material was PBMCs or a T cell subset sorted from them (not recorded which). The origin of this receptor is a young man who had mild COVID-19 (a few samples of this study predate the infection). Cell type and time point are not known. The rearrangement links TRBV7-9 to TRBJ1-6; no reliable D call. The CDR3 here is CASSLAGEGGSSPLHF. CDR3 bases: TGTGCCAGCAGCTTAGCAGGAGAAGGAGGGAGTTCACCCCTCCACTTT.